This T cell receptor beta chain is from a study of blood T cell repertoires in COVID-19. On the study more broadly: Acute and convalescent COVID-19 samples came from the United States, Italy and Spain. PBMCs, B-cell-depleted T cells, or T cells were the source of the cDNA or gDNA that made up the material.

The germline V and J ends were trimmed by 5 bases and 9 bases, with 17 bases remaining between them. Germline V lookup: CDR1 SEHNR, CDR2 FQNEAQ (reference sequence). The CDR3 consists of 14 residues. Seattle enrolled patients during active infection and tracked them longitudinally. Per the authors' pipeline: By means of reference gene primer amplification, nucleated cell counts were estimated. Repertoires were generated with immunoSEQ multiplex PCR, while TCRdb's copy carries only in-frame clones and drops some. That table gives V, J and clone size, and the DNA gave D and trimming. The table has tens of thousands of clones, roughly 90% seen once; the top ten hold under 8%.

The V gene is TRBV7-9, the J gene TRBJ2-1; TRBD1 might be the D (6 bases). The TCR was taken from a man aged 55 to 69 with COVID-19, enrolled during active disease. Source material: peripheral blood. CDR3 DNA: TGTGCCAGCAGCCCCCTAGGGGGTAGGCTTGAGCAGTTCTTC. Protein: CASSPLGGRLEQFF.